This TCR beta chain derives from a study of beta chain features in type 1 diabetes. Study-level information: Healthy donors and patients showed comparable age, gender and cell yields.

Expressed TCRB transcripts were sequenced, since all the RNA that had been isolated was reverse transcribed. TCRdb's copy holds only in-frame clones and misses some; the assay was immunoSEQ multiplex PCR. The sample includes about 230,000 clones, 16% of them seen just once. Sorted populations were all over 95% pure. Regarding the study as a whole: Across patients, naive, central memory and Treg TCRB repertoires exhibited apparently greater similarity than was observed across healthy donors. Patients with type 1 diabetes showed fewer VDJ junction insertions and more deletions. In all four CD4+ subsets, TCRB CDR3 length was significantly, moderately reduced in type 1 diabetes.

Germline V CDR1 and CDR2: DFQATT, SNEGSKA (reference sequence). The CDR3 has 11 residues. The V end was cut by 4 bases, the J end by 2 bases, with 6 bases between. This clone was detected only a few times. Its antigen is still unknown. The chain has TRBV20-1 and TRBJ2-7; D not certain. The sequencing input was naive CD4+ T cells from blood. This TCR was recovered from a man aged 25-45 years with type 1 diabetes. CDR3 sequence: CSATETYEQYF. The CDR3 DNA is TGCAGTGCTACCGAAACCTACGAGCAGTACTTC.